These 30 T cell receptor beta chains were all obtained from the same sample, sequenced in a study of T cells of healthy individuals. In TCRdb, the 5' RACE reads were re-called with MiXCR into one record per CDR3 protein. This table has nearly 100,000 distinct CDR3 sequences, around 17% appearing once. All receptors derive from a human donor in good health.

This chain joins TRBV5-1 and TRBJ2-2; 10 positions agree with TRBD1. The CDR3 consists of 15 residues. The V and J ends lost 4 bases and 4 bases, in that order; junction bases with no gene match: 4. Germline CDR1 reads SGHRS; CDR2 reads YFSETQ. The CDR3 nucleotides are TGCGCCAGCAGCAGGGACAGGGGCCTCACCGGGGAGCTGTTTTTT. Its translation is CASSRDRGLTGELFF. The variable domain in full, with the rest retrieved from reference TRBV5-1 and TRBJ2-2, is KAGVTQTPRYLIKTRGQQVTLSCSPISGHRSVSWYQQTPGQGLQFLFEYFSETQRNKGNFPGRFSGRQFSNSRSEMNVSTLELGDSALYLCASSRDRGLTGELFFGEGSRLTVL.

This clonotype was observed many times. The CDR3 nucleotides read TGTGCCAGCAGTGACGAGGGGCGGGATACGCAGTATTTT. Residues: CASSDEGRDTQYF. This chain connects TRBV6-5 to TRBJ2-3; D may match TRBD1 or TRBD2 (5 bases each). Germline loops: CDR1 MNHEY, CDR2 SVGAGI. The CDR3 totals 13 residues. V shed 5 bases and J shed 6 bases, with 12 bases lying between them.

This clonotype was observed at least ten times. The chain has TRBV13 and TRBJ1-5, with D possibly TRBD1 on 5 matching bases. V was trimmed by 6 bases and J by 9 bases, leaving 18 bases between them. The CDR3 loop spans 14 amino acids. Germline loops: CDR1 PRHDT, CDR2 FYEKMQ (reference sequence). The CDR3 loop reads CASSRGGGVGPQHF. Here the CDR3 DNA reads TGTGCCAGCAGTCGGGGGGGAGGCGTAGGGCCCCAGCATTTT.

In this sample, this clonotype turned up a few times. The gene calls are TRBV27 and TRBJ2-2, with unresolved D. With 6 bases removed from V and 0 bases from J, the gap between germline ends came to 5 bases. The CDR3 runs 13 residues. Per germline, CDR1 MNHEY and CDR2 SMNVEV (reference sequence). The CDR3 protein is CASRVANTGELFF. CDR3 DNA: TGTGCCAGCAGAGTCGCGAACACCGGGGAGCTGTTTTTT.

This chain connects TRBV7-8 to TRBJ2-7, with D possibly TRBD1 on 5 matching bases. The CDR3 has 15 amino acids. V lost 7 bases, J lost 7 bases, and 23 bases lay in between. Germline V gene lookup returns CDR1 SGHVS and CDR2 FQNEAQ. DNA for the CDR3: TGTGCCAGCACCTGGGGCAGAAACTTCTACGTTGAGCAGTACTTC. This encodes CASTWGRNFYVEQYF.

This clonotype appeared a few times. The chain recombines TRBV20-1 with TRBJ2-7; 8 nucleotides align to TRBD2. This CDR3 contains 14 residues. The ends lost 1 base at V and 4 bases at J; junction bases unmatched: 6. From germline, CDR1 is DFQATT and CDR2 SNEGSKA (reference sequence). Written as DNA, the CDR3 is TGCAGTGCTAGAGCGGGGCCTAGCGGGTACGAGCAGTACTTC. It specifies CSARAGPSGYEQYF.

The rearrangement uses TRBV3-1 and TRBJ2-7, with TRBD1 identical over 7 bases. This CDR3 has 12 amino acids. Germline V gene sequence: CDR1 LGHDT, CDR2 YNNKEL (reference sequence). V trimming: 3 bases; J trimming: 9 bases; junction bases outside the gene matches: 5. As DNA, the CDR3 is TGTGCCAGCAGCCACAGAGAGGGGGCGCAGTACTTC. It yields the protein CASSHREGAQYF.

Only a few counts were recorded for this clonotype. The chain joins TRBV27 to TRBJ2-7; 7 bases fit TRBD2. After removal of 6 bases from V and 4 bases from J, the junction contained 6 bases not matched to a gene. Germline-derived CDR1 and CDR2 are MNHEY and SMNVEV (reference sequence). There are 13 residues in the CDR3. CDR3 residues: CASSHGRQYEQYF. The CDR3 DNA is TGTGCCAGCAGCCACGGGAGGCAGTACGAGCAGTACTTC.

V gene TRBV18 combines with J gene TRBJ2-1; TRBD2 agrees at 14 bases. Germline CDR1 is KGHSH and CDR2 is LQKENI. After removal of 4 bases from V and 7 bases from J, the junction contained 9 bases not matched to a gene. CDR3 size: 17 residues. The CDR3 DNA reads TGTGCCAGCTCACTGGGGACTAGCGGGAGTGGTTTGAATGAGCAGTTCTTC. Translating it yields CASSLGTSGSGLNEQFF.

The V call is TRBV6-5, the J call TRBJ1-6, with 9 nucleotides matching TRBD1. This CDR3 has 14 amino acids. Germline values: CDR1 MNHEY, CDR2 SVGAGI. V lost 6 bases to trimming and J lost 17 bases; unmatched junction nucleotides: 14. DNA for the CDR3: TGTGCCAGCAGGGTCGGGAGACCACAGGGGGCCTTCCACTTT. It translates to CASRVGRPQGAFHF.

V is TRBV7-2 and J is TRBJ2-7, with 11 bases lining up with TRBD2. Germline V gene lookup returns CDR1 SGHTA and CDR2 FQGNSA. After removal of 4 bases from V and 3 bases from J, the junction contained 11 bases not matched to a gene. The CDR3 is 17 residues long. The DNA for the CDR3 is TGTGCCAGCAGCTACGGACTAGCGGGCTCTACTTTCTACGAGCAGTACTTC. Protein product: CASSYGLAGSTFYEQYF. The complete variable domain, with remaining parts taken from reference TRBV7-2 and TRBJ2-7, reads GAGVSQSPSNKVTEKGKDVELRCDPISGHTALYWYRQSLGQGLEFLIYFQGNSAPDKSGLPSDRFSAERTGGSVSTLTIQRTQQEDSAVYLCASSYGLAGSTFYEQYFGPGTRLTVT.

CDR3 sequence: CASSLGGSINEQFF. CDR3 nucleotide sequence: TGTGCCAGCAGTTTGGGCGGGAGTATCAATGAGCAGTTCTTC. This chain links TRBV12-3 or TRBV12-4 with TRBJ2-1, with 7 bases lining up with TRBD2. The CDR3 loop spans 14 amino acids. J was trimmed by 6 bases and V by 3 bases; bases with no gene match: 5.

This clonotype has a handful of counts. J is TRBJ1-5 and V is TRBV7-9; 9 nucleotides match TRBD1. The CDR3 has 14 amino acids. V shed 4 bases, J shed 4 bases, and the junction held 2 bases outside the gene matches. Germline lookup yields CDR1 SEHNR and CDR2 FQNEAQ (reference sequence). This CDR3 is CASSSGTGNQPQHF. The CDR3 nucleotides read TGTGCCAGCAGCTCCGGGACAGGGAATCAGCCCCAGCATTTT.

The chain employs TRBV7-2 and TRBJ2-3; 7 bases are shared with TRBD2. CDR1 SGHTA and CDR2 FQGNSA come from the germline V gene. V dropped 0 bases and J dropped 4; count of bases not matched to a gene: 4. CDR3 size: 15 residues. DNA of the CDR3: TGTGCCAGCAGCTTAGCTAGCGGGCCCGCAGATACGCAGTATTTT. Translation gives CASSLASGPADTQYF. The whole variable domain, remainder taken from reference TRBV7-2 and TRBJ2-3, is GAGVSQSPSNKVTEKGKDVELRCDPISGHTALYWYRQSLGQGLEFLIYFQGNSAPDKSGLPSDRFSAERTGGSVSTLTIQRTQQEDSAVYLCASSLASGPADTQYFGPGTRLTVL.

The chain employs TRBV28 and TRBJ1-1, with 8 bases fitting TRBD1. The length of the CDR3 is 14 residues. After removal of 7 bases from V and 6 bases from J, the junction contained 10 bases not matched to a gene. Germline V lookup: CDR1 MDHEN, CDR2 SYDVKM. CDR3 DNA sequence: TGTGCCAGCAATCAGGGACAGGCGATAGCTGAAGCTTTCTTT. Translating it yields CASNQGQAIAEAFF.

The chain is built from TRBV28 and TRBJ2-1; 10 nucleotides line up with TRBD2. V was pared by 6 bases and J by 6 bases, with 11 bases of the junction left unmatched. Germline V lookup: CDR1 MDHEN, CDR2 SYDVKM. This CDR3 spans 16 amino acids. CDR3 in amino acids: CASRESGGAAPNEQFF. CDR3 nucleotides: TGTGCCAGCAGAGAGAGCGGGGGGGCAGCCCCCAATGAGCAGTTCTTC.

The rearrangement links TRBV15 to TRBJ2-1, with D unclear. The CDR3 has 12 amino acids. CDR1 LNHNV and CDR2 YYDKDF come from the germline V gene (reference sequence). The V gene lost 5 bases and the J gene lost 4 bases, with 6 bases spanning the gap. DNA for the CDR3: TGTGCCACCAGCCACGATTACAATGAGCAGTTCTTC. This sequence encodes CATSHDYNEQFF.

At least ten counts were recorded for this clonotype. This chain joins TRBV18 and TRBJ2-3, with D unresolved. The CDR3 is made up of 15 amino acids. The germline V gene has CDR1 KGHSH and CDR2 LQKENI. V lost 2 bases and J 2 bases, leaving 11 bases between the germline ends. The CDR3 sequence is CASSPWASSTDTQYF. In DNA, the CDR3 is TGTGCCAGCTCACCATGGGCGTCCTCCACAGATACGCAGTATTTT.

V is TRBV5-1 and J is TRBJ1-1; no clear D gene. Germline CDR1 reads SGHRS; CDR2 reads YFSETQ. The CDR3 runs to 13 residues. Trimming left V 0 bases short and J 4 bases short, with 7 bases between. The CDR3 reads CASSLDGRTEAFF. The CDR3 DNA follows: TGCGCCAGCAGCTTGGACGGCCGCACTGAAGCTTTCTTT.

This clonotype was seen a few times. The V gene is TRBV5-1, the J gene TRBJ2-5, with D possibly matching TRBD1 (5 bases). Germline values: CDR1 SGHRS, CDR2 YFSETQ. The CDR3 has 14 residues. The V gene lost 0 bases and the J gene lost 1 base, with 7 bases spanning the gap. The CDR3 protein is CASSLAGFQETQYF. CDR3 DNA: TGCGCCAGCAGCTTGGCAGGGTTCCAAGAGACCCAGTACTTC.

Ten or more counts support this clonotype. The genes are TRBV20-1 and TRBJ2-1, with 7 bases that match TRBD1. V lost 5 bases to trimming and J lost 4 bases; unmatched junction nucleotides: 5. Germline V gives CDR1 DFQATT, CDR2 SNEGSKA (reference sequence). The CDR3 sequence is 13 residues long. The CDR3 coding sequence is TGCAGTGCTCAAGGGGGCGTTTACAATGAGCAGTTCTTC. Its translation: CSAQGGVYNEQFF.

The chain employs TRBV20-1 and TRBJ2-7, with 9 bases lining up with TRBD1. CDR3 length equals 15 residues. After removal of 0 bases from V and 4 bases from J, the junction contained 7 bases not matched to a gene. Germline CDR1 DFQATT, CDR2 SNEGSKA (reference sequence). The CDR3 DNA reads TGCAGTGCTAGAGACCCTACAGGGGGCGCTTACGAGCAGTACTTC. It specifies CSARDPTGGAYEQYF.

About this clonotype: One junction end disagrees with the germline gene, perhaps due to a read error. The chain recombines TRBV2 with TRBJ2-7, with a weak D call TRBD1 (6 bases). Germline-derived CDR1 and CDR2 are SNHLY and FYNNEI. The CDR3 length is 14 residues. Here the CDR3 DNA reads TGTGTCAGCAGGGGAAGAGTCAGCTCCTACGAGCAGTACTTC. Translating gives CVSRGRVSSYEQYF.

This clonotype turned up a few times. The chain couples TRBV29-1 to TRBJ1-1; tentatively, D is TRBD1 (5 bases). The ends were cut back, 4 bases at V and 1 base at J, with 10 bases in the middle. This CDR3 is 13 amino acids long. Germline V lookup: CDR1 SQVTM, CDR2 ANQGSEA. CDR3 in DNA: TGCAGCGTTGTGGTGCAGGGGAACACTGAAGCTTTCTTT. Amino acid sequence: CSVVVQGNTEAFF.

This clonotype has only a few counts. The chain uses TRBV27 and TRBJ2-1, with D perhaps being TRBD1 or TRBD2 (7 bases each). V lost 5 bases, J lost 6 bases, and 20 bases lay in between. The CDR3 runs to 16 residues. Germline CDR1 MNHEY, CDR2 SMNVEV (reference sequence). The DNA of the CDR3 is TGTGCCAGCAGTCGGGGGGAGACAGGGATCACCAATGAGCAGTTCTTC. It codes for CASSRGETGITNEQFF.

V usage is TRBV10-3 and J usage is TRBJ2-7, with D perhaps matching TRBD1 (6 bases). CDR3 length: 15 amino acids. V gave up 2 bases and J gave up 0 bases, with 11 bases separating them. The germline gives CDR1 ENHRY, CDR2 SYGVKD. The DNA of the CDR3 is TGTGCCATCAGTGAGAGGCAGGGGACCTCCTACGAGCAGTACTTC. Protein product: CAISERQGTSYEQYF.

In its sample, this clonotype was seen a few times. The chain combines TRBV5-4 with TRBJ2-2; 12 positions agree with TRBD1. The CDR3 runs to 17 residues. V trimming: 3 bases; J trimming: 5 bases; junction bases outside the gene matches: 8. CDR1 is SGHNT and CDR2 is YYREEE in the germline V gene (reference sequence). This CDR3 reads CASSWGGTGGGTGELFF. The CDR3 nucleotides are TGTGCCAGCAGCTGGGGGGGGACAGGGGGCGGTACCGGGGAGCTGTTTTTT.

This clonotype showed up many times. The chain joins TRBV7-2 to TRBJ2-3; 8 nucleotides line up with TRBD2. Trimming took 7 bases from V and 3 from J; bases not matched to a gene: 12. Germline V gene sequence: CDR1 SGHTA, CDR2 FQGNSA. CDR3 size: 16 residues. CDR3 protein: CASILAPGGGTDTQYF. The CDR3 DNA sequence: TGTGCCAGCATCCTAGCCCCGGGCGGGGGGACAGATACGCAGTATTTT. The full variable domain, completed using reference TRBV7-2 and TRBJ2-3, is GAGVSQSPSNKVTEKGKDVELRCDPISGHTALYWYRQSLGQGLEFLIYFQGNSAPDKSGLPSDRFSAERTGGSVSTLTIQRTQQEDSAVYLCASILAPGGGTDTQYFGPGTRLTVL.

The sample holds a few counts of this clonotype. This sequence joins TRBV7-9 and TRBJ2-7; either TRBD1 or TRBD2 may fit D (5 bases each). The CDR3 length is 15 residues. Germline V gene sequence: CDR1 SEHNR, CDR2 FQNEAQ (reference sequence). Trimming cost V 4 bases and J 3 bases, with 16 bases left between them. The CDR3 sequence is CASSSTGPRHYEQYF. The CDR3 DNA reads TGTGCCAGCAGCTCCACGGGACCCAGGCACTACGAGCAGTACTTC. Complete variable domain (other parts from reference TRBV7-9 and TRBJ2-7): DTGVSQNPRHKITKRGQNVTFRCDPISEHNRLYWYRQTLGQGPEFLTYFQNEAQLEKSRLLSDRFSAERPKGSFSTLEIQRTEQGDSAMYLCASSSTGPRHYEQYFGPGTRLTVT.

This clonotype occurred a few times. This chain links TRBV10-3 with TRBJ1-2; 7 nucleotides line up with TRBD1. CDR3 length: 12 amino acids. Germline V gives CDR1 ENHRY, CDR2 SYGVKD. The V segment lost 3 bases and the J segment 5 bases; nucleotides outside the gene matches: 0. In DNA form, the CDR3 reads TGTGCCATCAGTGAACAGGGGTATGGCTACACCTTC. This gives the protein CAISEQGYGYTF.